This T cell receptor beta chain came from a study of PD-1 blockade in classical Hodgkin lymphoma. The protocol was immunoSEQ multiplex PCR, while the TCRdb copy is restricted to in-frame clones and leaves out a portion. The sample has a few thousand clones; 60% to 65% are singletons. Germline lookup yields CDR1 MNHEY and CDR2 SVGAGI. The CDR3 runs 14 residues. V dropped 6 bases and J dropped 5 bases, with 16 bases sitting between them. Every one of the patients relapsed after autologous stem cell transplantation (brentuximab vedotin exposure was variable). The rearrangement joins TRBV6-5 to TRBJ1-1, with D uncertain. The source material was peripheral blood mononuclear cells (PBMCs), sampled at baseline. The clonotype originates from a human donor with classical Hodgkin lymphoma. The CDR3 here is CASSRTAGITEAFF. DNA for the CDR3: TGTGCCAGCAGCAGGACGGCGGGTATAACTGAAGCTTTCTTT.